Detailed here is one TCR beta chain. Its antigen is as yet unknown. TCRdb redid the calling of the reads with MiXCR, one entry per CDR3 protein. The top ten clones hold 8.5% to 10% of a sample with 200,000 to 300,000 distinct CDR3 sequences, approximately 13% of them seen once. The data stem from a study of T cell repertoires in cytomegalovirus infection. Study-wide context: Indications of both CMV infection and matching HLA type were provided by public TCR beta signatures.

Study results and limitations: Cumulative public TCR beta family frequency identified CMV carriers with the relevant HLA. The study found HLA-C-restricted CMV-specific TCR beta clonotypes dominating the ex vivo response.

Trimming stripped 7 bases from V and 4 bases from J, with 7 bases between. This CDR3 has 12 residues. The source material was PBMCs. The chain carries TRBV12-3 or TRBV12-4 and TRBJ2-2; D gene uncertain. This clonotype was obtained from a human donor in good health (CMV status not recorded). Some clones in this sample may be carry-over from other donors' samples. The CDR3 DNA follows: TGTGCCAGCACATGGGTCACCGGGGAGCTGTTTTTT. This translates into CASTWVTGELFF.